The 15 T cell receptor beta chains presented below share a single source sample, sequenced in a study of T-cell reconstitution after alpha-beta-depleted transplantation in children. Unique molecular identifiers were incorporated during preparation of the TCRbeta library. TCRdb passed the PCR reads through MiXCR, listing each CDR3 protein once. The sample carries more than 550,000 distinct CDR3 sequences, more than 9% recorded once. The sample was PBMCs from the stem cell graft donor, taken from the stem cell graft. All receptors derive from a human donor who donated a stem cell graft to a child with acute myeloid leukemia.

The gene calls are TRBV6-1 and TRBJ2-2; D is tentatively TRBD1 or TRBD2 (5 bases each). This CDR3 contains 14 residues. V was cut by 5 bases and J by 6 bases, with 13 bases left in between. Germline loops: CDR1 MNHNS, CDR2 SASEGT. This CDR3 is CASSIRDGAGELFF. The CDR3 bases are TGTGCCAGCAGTATAAGGGACGGCGCCGGGGAGCTGTTTTTT.

This clonotype was found a few times. The CDR3 reads CATSDRVDTIYF. CDR3 nucleotides: TGTGCCACCTCGGACAGGGTAGACACCATATATTTT. This chain uses TRBV28 with TRBJ1-3; 8 bases fit TRBD1. Germline trimming cut 10 bases from V and 8 bases from J; bases unmatched to any gene: 7. CDR1 and CDR2 (germline): MDHEN, SYDVKM. The CDR3 has 12 amino acids. Together with reference TRBV28 and TRBJ1-3, the CDR3 gives the full variable domain: DVKVTQSSRYLVKRTGEKVFLECVQDMDHENMFWYRQDPGLGLRLIYFSYDVKMKEKGDIPEGYSVSREKKERFSLILESASTNQTSMYLCATSDRVDTIYFGEGSWLTVV.

The rearrangement links TRBV7-3 to TRBJ2-1, with 10 nucleotides matching TRBD2. The germline V gene has CDR1 SGHTA and CDR2 FQGTGA. With V trimmed by 5 bases and J by 5 bases, 6 bases remained unmatched. This CDR3 has 15 amino acids. The CDR3 DNA is TGTGCCAGCAGCCTTAGCGGGAGGAACAACAATGAGCAGTTCTTC. Protein sequence: CASSLSGRNNNEQFF.

The rearrangement uses TRBV7-3 and TRBJ2-1; D might be TRBD2 (7 bases). Germline CDR1 SGHTA, CDR2 FQGTGA. The length of the CDR3 is 15 residues. V gave up 3 bases and J gave up 7 bases, with 16 bases separating them. The DNA of the CDR3 is TGTGCCAGCAGCTTGGAAGGGGGAGGGCATAATGAGCAGTTCTTC. Its protein is CASSLEGGGHNEQFF. Filled out from reference TRBV7-3 and TRBJ2-1, the complete variable domain reads GAGVSQTPSNKVTEKGKYVELRCDPISGHTALYWYRQSLGQGPEFLIYFQGTGAADDSGLPNDRFFAVRPEGSVSTLKIQRTERGDSAVYLCASSLEGGGHNEQFFGPGTRLTVL.

The chain couples TRBV12-3 or TRBV12-4 to TRBJ1-5; D is unresolved. V lost 3 bases to trimming and J lost 6 bases, with 18 bases between them. This CDR3 contains 16 residues. The CDR3 nucleotides are TGTGCCAGCAGTTTTCTACCCCCGGGGTTAAGTCAGCCCCAGCATTTT. It specifies CASSFLPPGLSQPQHF.

This clonotype was detected a few times. This rearrangement joins TRBV7-9 to TRBJ1-5, with 7 bases that match TRBD1. Germline V lookup: CDR1 SEHNR, CDR2 FQNEAQ (reference sequence). The V gene end was trimmed by 8 bases and the J gene end by 3 bases; junction bases not matched to a gene: 7. The CDR3 contains 14 residues. The CDR3 here is CASQGQKPNQPQHF. The CDR3 nucleotides read TGTGCCAGCCAGGGACAGAAACCCAATCAGCCCCAGCATTTT.

At least ten counts were recorded for this clonotype. The V and J genes are TRBV12-3 or TRBV12-4 and TRBJ2-7; D is unclear. This CDR3 has 12 residues. The V gene lost 6 bases and the J gene lost 7 bases, with 13 bases spanning the gap. The CDR3 sequence: CASSRHRLEQYF. CDR3 nucleotide sequence: TGTGCCAGCAGCCGACATCGACTGGAGCAGTACTTC.

The chain recombines TRBV6-2 or TRBV6-3 with TRBJ2-3; 8 nucleotides match TRBD2. This CDR3 spans 18 amino acids. CDR1 and CDR2 from the germline V gene are MNHEY and SVGEGT. Germline trimming cut 2 bases from V and 0 bases from J; bases unmatched to any gene: 10. The CDR3 bases are TGTGCCAGCAGTTACGAGGCGGGAGGCCCCTTAAGCACAGATACGCAGTATTTT. Translating gives CASSYEAGGPLSTDTQYF.

This clonotype has ten or more counts. DNA of the CDR3: TGCAGTGCTAGAGATCTAACGGGAGGGCGTGATACGCAGTATTTT. Translation: CSARDLTGGRDTQYF. The V and J genes are TRBV20-1 and TRBJ2-3; the match to TRBD2 covers 8 bases. CDR1 is DFQATT, CDR2 SNEGSKA, per germline (reference sequence). J was trimmed by 6 bases and V by 0 bases; bases with no gene match: 8. The CDR3 spans 15 residues.

In this sample, this clonotype turned up a few times. The chain links TRBV6-2 or TRBV6-3 to TRBJ2-4; perhaps TRBD1 as D (6 bases). Per germline, CDR1 MNHEY and CDR2 SVGEGT. Trimming stripped 7 bases from V and 6 bases from J, with 19 bases between. CDR3 length: 15 amino acids. CDR3: CASTRPAGAGNIQYF. The CDR3, as DNA: TGTGCCAGCACCCGCCCAGCAGGGGCGGGAAACATTCAGTACTTC.

This clonotype was counted between two and nine times. The rearrangement uses TRBV10-3 and TRBJ2-7; unclear D gene. The ends were cut back, 4 bases at V and 4 bases at J, with 5 bases in the middle. The CDR3 is 11 amino acids. Germline CDR1 ENHRY, CDR2 SYGVKD. In nucleotides, the CDR3 is TGTGCCATCAGTGTAGGGTACGAGCAGTACTTC. This encodes CAISVGYEQYF.

The chain couples TRBV7-9 to TRBJ1-1; TRBD1 matches 7 bases. There are 17 residues in the CDR3. In germline, CDR1 is SEHNR, CDR2 FQNEAQ (reference sequence). Losses at the gene ends were 5 bases for V and 1 base for J; bases not matched to a gene: 13. This CDR3 reads CASSPRGPGPRNTEAFF. The DNA of the CDR3 is TGTGCCAGCAGCCCAAGGGGGCCGGGACCGAGGAACACTGAAGCTTTCTTT.

The rearrangement uses TRBV15 and TRBJ2-3; D gene uncertain. V lost 4 bases, J lost 0 bases, and 11 bases lay in between. The CDR3 has 15 amino acids. Looked up from germline, CDR1 is LNHNV and CDR2 is YYDKDF (reference sequence). CDR3 region: CATSKSGVSTDTQYF. As DNA, the CDR3 is TGTGCCACCAGCAAATCTGGCGTTAGCACAGATACGCAGTATTTT.

This clonotype was recorded many times. This chain uses TRBV6-2 or TRBV6-3 with TRBJ2-1; maybe TRBD2 (6 bases). Germline loops: CDR1 MNHEY, CDR2 SVGEGT. Trimming pared 7 bases from V and 4 bases from J, leaving 14 bases between. The CDR3 runs 14 residues. CDR3 coding DNA: TGTGCCAGCACCCAGGAGGGTTCGTACAATGAGCAGTTCTTC. Its protein is CASTQEGSYNEQFF.

This clonotype was seen repeatedly, ten times or more. In nucleotides, the CDR3 is TGCAGCGCCATTACCCGTCCCGGGATATCCTACGAGCAGTACTTC. It codes for CSAITRPGISYEQYF. This sequence joins TRBV29-1 and TRBJ2-7; D possibly corresponds to TRBD2 (5 bases). The CDR3 has 15 residues. Trimming removed 7 bases at V and 1 base at J, with 20 bases between. Germline loops: CDR1 SQVTM, CDR2 ANQGSEA.